This T cell receptor (beta chain) stems from a study of chemoradiotherapy in HPV16-positive cancers. The protocol was immunoSEQ multiplex PCR, while the TCRdb copy is restricted to in-frame clones and leaves out a portion. Here the sample spans approximately 13,000 clones, roughly 87% being singletons. Study-wide findings and caveats: Functional assays defining HPV-specific T cells used only a couple of HPV16-positive patients. Candidate HPV-specific clones and E7-related TCR motifs grew in tumor during treatment. In HPV16-positive patients, HPV-responsive T-cell expansion tracked better recurrence-free survival.

In the case of this clone: Its antigen remains unknown.

This CDR3 is 14 amino acids long. The germline V gene has CDR1 WNHNN and CDR2 SYGVQD (reference sequence). V dropped 5 bases and J dropped 0 bases, with 9 bases sitting between them. The receptor was derived from a human donor with HPV-associated anogenital cancer. The starting material was blood, obtained from a patient who underwent chemoradiotherapy. V gene TRBV10-1 combines with J gene TRBJ2-3, with unresolved D. CDR3 sequence: CASSRKRSTDTQYF. CDR3 in DNA: TGCGCCAGCAGTAGGAAAAGAAGCACAGATACGCAGTATTTT.